This TCR beta chain stems from a study of blood T cell repertoires in COVID-19. Original data processing: Estimation of nucleated cell counts relied on the amplification of reference gene primers. Clones were sequenced by immunoSEQ multiplex PCR, and TCRdb holds only the in-frame ones, with some missing. Clonal size and the V and J genes are those of that table, whereas D and trimming came from the DNA. The sample contains 200,000 to 250,000 clones, roughly 88% of which appear only once. Followed over time, Seattle patients had been enrolled while infection was active. The CDR3 totals 14 residues. CDR1 is KGHSH, CDR2 LQKENI, per germline. Trimming took off 3 bases at V and 4 bases at J, with 12 bases between the two ends.

This sequence joins TRBV18 and TRBJ1-1; D possibly corresponds to TRBD1 (6 bases). Sequenced sample: peripheral blood. This sequence was found in an elderly woman with COVID-19, enrolled during active disease. The chain's CDR3 is CASSPQGQLTEAFF. Written as DNA, the CDR3 is TGTGCCAGCTCACCTCAAGGACAGCTCACTGAAGCTTTCTTT.